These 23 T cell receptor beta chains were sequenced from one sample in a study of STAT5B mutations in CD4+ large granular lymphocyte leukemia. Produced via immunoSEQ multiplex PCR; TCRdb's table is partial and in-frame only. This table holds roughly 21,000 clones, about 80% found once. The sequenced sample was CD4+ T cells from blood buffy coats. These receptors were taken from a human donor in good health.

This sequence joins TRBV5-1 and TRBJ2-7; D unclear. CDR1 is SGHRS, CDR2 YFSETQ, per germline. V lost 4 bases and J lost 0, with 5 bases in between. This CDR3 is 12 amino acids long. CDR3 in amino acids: CASSPNSYEQYF. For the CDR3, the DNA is TGCGCCAGCAGCCCAAACTCCTACGAGCAGTACTTC.

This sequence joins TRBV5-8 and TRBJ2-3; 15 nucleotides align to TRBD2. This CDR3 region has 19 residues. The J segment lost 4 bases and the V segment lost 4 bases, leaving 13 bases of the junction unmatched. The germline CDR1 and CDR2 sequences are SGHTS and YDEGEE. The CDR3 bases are TGTGCCAGCAGCGAGGGACTAGCGGGAGGCCCCGGACCCCCAGATACGCAGTATTTT. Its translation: CASSEGLAGGPGPPDTQYF.

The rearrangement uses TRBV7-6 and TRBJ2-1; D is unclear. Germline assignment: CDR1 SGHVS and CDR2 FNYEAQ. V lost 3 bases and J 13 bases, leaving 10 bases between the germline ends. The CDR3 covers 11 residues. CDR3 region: CASSFDLDQFF. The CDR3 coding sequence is TGTGCCAGCAGCTTCGATTTAGATCAGTTCTTC. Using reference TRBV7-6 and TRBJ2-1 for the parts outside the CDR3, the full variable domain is GAGVSQSPRYKVTKRGQDVALRCDPISGHVSLYWYRQALGQGPEFLTYFNYEAQQDKSGLPNDRFSAERPEGSISTLTIQRTEQRDSAMYRCASSFDLDQFFGPGTRLTVL.

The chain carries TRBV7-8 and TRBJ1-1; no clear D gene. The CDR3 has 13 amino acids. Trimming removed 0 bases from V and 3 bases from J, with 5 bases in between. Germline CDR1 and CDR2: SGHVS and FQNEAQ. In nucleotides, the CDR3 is TGTGCCAGCAGCTTAGCGTTAGACACTGAAGCTTTCTTT. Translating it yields CASSLALDTEAFF.

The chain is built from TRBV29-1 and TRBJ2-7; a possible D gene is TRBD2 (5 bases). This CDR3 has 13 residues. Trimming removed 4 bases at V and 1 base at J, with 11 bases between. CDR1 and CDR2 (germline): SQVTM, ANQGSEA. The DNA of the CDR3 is TGCAGCGTTGTTGGACGGGAATCCTACGAGCAGTACTTC. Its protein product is CSVVGRESYEQYF.

CDR3 loop: CASSFLLLDRGNEQFF. The CDR3 DNA follows: TGTGCCAGCAGCTTTCTATTGTTGGACAGGGGTAATGAGCAGTTCTTC. The chain has TRBV5-6 and TRBJ2-1, with 9 positions matching TRBD1. The CDR3 length is 16 residues. Trimming cost V 2 bases and J 7 bases; bases outside gene matches: 10. Per the germline V gene, CDR1 is SGHDT and CDR2 is YYEEEE.

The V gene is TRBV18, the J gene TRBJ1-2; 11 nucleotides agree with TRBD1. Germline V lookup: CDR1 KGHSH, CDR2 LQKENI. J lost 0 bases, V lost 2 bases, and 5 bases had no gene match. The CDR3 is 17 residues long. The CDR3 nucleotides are TGTGCCAGCTCACCATTGGACAGGGGGCAGTCTAACTATGGCTACACCTTC. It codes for CASSPLDRGQSNYGYTF.

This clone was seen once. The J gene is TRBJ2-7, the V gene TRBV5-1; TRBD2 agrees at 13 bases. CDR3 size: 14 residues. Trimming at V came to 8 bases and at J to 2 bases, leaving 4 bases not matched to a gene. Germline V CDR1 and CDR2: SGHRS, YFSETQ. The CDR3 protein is CASTGTSGAYEQYF. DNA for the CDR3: TGCGCCAGTACCGGGACTAGCGGGGCCTACGAGCAGTACTTC.

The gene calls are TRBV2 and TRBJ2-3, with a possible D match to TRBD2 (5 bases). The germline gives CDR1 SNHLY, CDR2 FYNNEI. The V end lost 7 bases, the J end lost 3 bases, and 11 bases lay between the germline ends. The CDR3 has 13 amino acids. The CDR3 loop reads CASNGVGTDTQYF. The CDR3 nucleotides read TGTGCCAGCAACGGGGTCGGAACAGATACGCAGTATTTT.

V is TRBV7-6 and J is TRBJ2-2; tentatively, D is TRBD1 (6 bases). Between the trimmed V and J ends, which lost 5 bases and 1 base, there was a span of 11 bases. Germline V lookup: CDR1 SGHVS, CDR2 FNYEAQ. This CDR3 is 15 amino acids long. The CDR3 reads CASSQSGVNTGELFF. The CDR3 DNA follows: TGTGCCAGCAGCCAGTCAGGGGTGAACACCGGGGAGCTGTTTTTT.

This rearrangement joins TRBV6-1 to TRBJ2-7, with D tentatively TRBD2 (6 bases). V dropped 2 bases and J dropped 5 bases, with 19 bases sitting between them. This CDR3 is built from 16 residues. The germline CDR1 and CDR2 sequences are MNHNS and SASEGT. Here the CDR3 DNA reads TGTGCCAGCAGTGAAATAGTGCGGACCGGGGGAAACGAGCAGTACTTC. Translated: CASSEIVRTGGNEQYF.

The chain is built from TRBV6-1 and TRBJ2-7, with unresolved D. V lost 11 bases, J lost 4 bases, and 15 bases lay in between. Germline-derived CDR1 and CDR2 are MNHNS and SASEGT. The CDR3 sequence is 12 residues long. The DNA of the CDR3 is TGTGCCGGATACAGACTTGCTTACGAGCAGTACTTC. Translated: CAGYRLAYEQYF.

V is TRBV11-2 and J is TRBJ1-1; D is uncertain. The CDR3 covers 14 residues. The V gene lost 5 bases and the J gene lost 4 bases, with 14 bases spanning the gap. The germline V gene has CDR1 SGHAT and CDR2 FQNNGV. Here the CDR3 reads CASSEEGLGTEAFF. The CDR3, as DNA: TGTGCCAGCAGCGAAGAAGGTTTGGGCACTGAAGCTTTCTTT.

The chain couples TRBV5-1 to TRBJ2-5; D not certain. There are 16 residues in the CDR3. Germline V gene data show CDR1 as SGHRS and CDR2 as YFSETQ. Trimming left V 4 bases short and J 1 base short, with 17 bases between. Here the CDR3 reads CASSPEGRNSQETQYF. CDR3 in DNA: TGCGCCAGCAGCCCGGAAGGACGGAATAGCCAAGAGACCCAGTACTTC.

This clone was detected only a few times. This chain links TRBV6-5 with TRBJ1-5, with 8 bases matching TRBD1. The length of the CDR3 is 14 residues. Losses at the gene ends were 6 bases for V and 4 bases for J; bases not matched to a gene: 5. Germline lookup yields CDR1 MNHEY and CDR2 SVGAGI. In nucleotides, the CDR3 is TGTGCCAGCAGGCCGCGGGACAGGAATCAGCCCCAGCATTTT. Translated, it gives CASRPRDRNQPQHF.

The DNA for the CDR3 is TGTGCCAGCAGTGAGGGGGGACAGTACTACAATGAGCAGTTCTTC. This translates into CASSEGGQYYNEQFF. The chain joins TRBV6-1 to TRBJ2-1, with D possibly being TRBD1 (7 bases). Germline-derived CDR1 and CDR2 are MNHNS and SASEGT. This CDR3 contains 15 residues. Trimming shortened V by 3 bases and J by 3 bases, and 12 bases separated the two germline ends.

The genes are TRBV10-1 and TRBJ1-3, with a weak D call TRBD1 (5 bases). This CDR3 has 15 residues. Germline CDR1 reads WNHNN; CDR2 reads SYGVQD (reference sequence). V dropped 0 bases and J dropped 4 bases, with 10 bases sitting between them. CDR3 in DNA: TGCGCCAGCAGTGAGTCCTCCGGGGCAGGAAACACCATATATTTT. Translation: CASSESSGAGNTIYF.

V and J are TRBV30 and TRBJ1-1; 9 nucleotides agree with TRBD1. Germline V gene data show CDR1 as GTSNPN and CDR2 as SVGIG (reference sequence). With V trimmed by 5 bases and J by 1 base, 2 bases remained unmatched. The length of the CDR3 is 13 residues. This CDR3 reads CAWDRGGNTEAFF. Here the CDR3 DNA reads TGTGCCTGGGACAGGGGGGGGAACACTGAAGCTTTCTTT.

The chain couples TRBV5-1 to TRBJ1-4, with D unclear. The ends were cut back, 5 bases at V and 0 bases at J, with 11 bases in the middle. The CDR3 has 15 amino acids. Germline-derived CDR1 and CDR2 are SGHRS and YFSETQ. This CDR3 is CASRPTAATNEKLFF. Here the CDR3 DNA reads TGCGCCAGCAGACCCACCGCCGCAACTAATGAAAAACTGTTTTTT.

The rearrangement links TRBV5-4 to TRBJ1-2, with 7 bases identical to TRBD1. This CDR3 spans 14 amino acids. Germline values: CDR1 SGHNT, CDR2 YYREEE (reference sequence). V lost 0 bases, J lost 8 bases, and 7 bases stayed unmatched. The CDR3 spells CASSLDRGVVGYTF. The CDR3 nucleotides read TGTGCCAGCAGCTTGGACAGGGGAGTCGTCGGCTACACCTTC.

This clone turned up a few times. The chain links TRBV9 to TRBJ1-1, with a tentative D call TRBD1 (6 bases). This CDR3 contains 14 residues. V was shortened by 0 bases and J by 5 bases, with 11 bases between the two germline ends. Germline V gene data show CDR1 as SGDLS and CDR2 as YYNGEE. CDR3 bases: TGTGCCAGCAGCGTAGCCCCCAGGGGAACTGAAGCTTTCTTT. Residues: CASSVAPRGTEAFF.

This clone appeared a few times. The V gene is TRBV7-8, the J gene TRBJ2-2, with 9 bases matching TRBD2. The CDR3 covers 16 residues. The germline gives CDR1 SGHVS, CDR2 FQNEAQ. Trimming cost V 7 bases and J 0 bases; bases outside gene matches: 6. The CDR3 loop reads CASTSSGAPNTGELFF. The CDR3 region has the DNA TGTGCCAGCACCTCTAGCGGGGCCCCGAACACCGGGGAGCTGTTTTTT.

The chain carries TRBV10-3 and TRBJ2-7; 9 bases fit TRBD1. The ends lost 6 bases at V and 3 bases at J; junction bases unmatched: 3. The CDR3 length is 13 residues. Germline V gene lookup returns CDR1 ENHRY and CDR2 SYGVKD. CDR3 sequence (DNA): TGTGCCATCAGGACAGGGGGGATCTACGAGCAGTACTTC. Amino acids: CAIRTGGIYEQYF.